This T cell receptor (beta chain) emerged from a study of Graves' ophthalmopathy and Graves' hyperthyroidism. The CDR3 has 15 amino acids. V lost 7 bases and J lost 2, with 18 bases in between. Per germline, CDR1 ENHRY and CDR2 SYGVKD. This clonotype was seen more than once but under ten times. RNA transcripts served as template for amplifying TCR beta CDR3 sequences. An opening RT-PCR round employed HTBI primers and preceded a second-round multiplex PCR. TCRdb recomputed calls from the multiplex PCR reads with MiXCR, one row per CDR3 protein. Of roughly 220,000 distinct CDR3 sequences in the sample, about 47% were seen once.

J is TRBJ2-7 and V is TRBV10-3; D is ambiguous. The material sequenced was peripheral blood. The source is an adult man with Graves' ophthalmopathy. The CDR3 coding sequence is TGTGCCATCATTGGCCCGGGTAGGGCGACCTACGAGCAGTACTTC. This translates into CAIIGPGRATYEQYF.